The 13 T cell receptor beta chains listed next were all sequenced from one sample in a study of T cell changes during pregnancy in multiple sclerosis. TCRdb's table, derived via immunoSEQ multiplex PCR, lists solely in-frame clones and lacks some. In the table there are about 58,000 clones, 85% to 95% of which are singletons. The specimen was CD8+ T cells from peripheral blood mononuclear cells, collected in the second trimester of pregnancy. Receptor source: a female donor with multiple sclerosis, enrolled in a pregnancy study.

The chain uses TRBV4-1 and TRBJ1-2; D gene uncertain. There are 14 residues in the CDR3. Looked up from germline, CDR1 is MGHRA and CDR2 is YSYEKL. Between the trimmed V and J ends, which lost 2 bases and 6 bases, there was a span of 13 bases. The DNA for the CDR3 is TGCGCCAGCAGCCAACTGGGCCTAAGTAATGGCTACACCTTC. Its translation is CASSQLGLSNGYTF.

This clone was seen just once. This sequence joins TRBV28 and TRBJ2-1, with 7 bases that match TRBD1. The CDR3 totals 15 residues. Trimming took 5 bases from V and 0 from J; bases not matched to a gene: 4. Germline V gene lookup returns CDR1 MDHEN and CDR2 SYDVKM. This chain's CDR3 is CASSPGDSSYNEQFF. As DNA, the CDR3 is TGTGCCAGCAGTCCCGGGGACAGCTCCTACAATGAGCAGTTCTTC. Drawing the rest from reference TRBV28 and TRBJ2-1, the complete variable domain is DVKVTQSSRYLVKRTGEKVFLECVQDMDHENMFWYRQDPGLGLRLIYFSYDVKMKEKGDIPEGYSVSREKKERFSLILESASTNQTSMYLCASSPGDSSYNEQFFGPGTRLTVL.

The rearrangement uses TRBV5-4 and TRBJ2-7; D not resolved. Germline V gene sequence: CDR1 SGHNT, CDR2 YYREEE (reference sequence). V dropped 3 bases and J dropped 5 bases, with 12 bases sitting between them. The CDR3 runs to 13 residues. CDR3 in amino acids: CASSSQPLDEQYF. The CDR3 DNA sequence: TGTGCCAGCAGCTCCCAACCCTTAGACGAGCAGTACTTC.

CDR3 region: CASMGATYNEQFF. For the CDR3, the DNA is TGTGCCAGCATGGGGGCGACCTACAATGAGCAGTTCTTC. The V gene is TRBV6-1, the J gene TRBJ2-1; a possible D gene is TRBD1 (6 bases). Germline loops: CDR1 MNHNS, CDR2 SASEGT. The CDR3 totals 13 residues. Trimming took off 7 bases at V and 2 bases at J, with 9 bases between the two ends.

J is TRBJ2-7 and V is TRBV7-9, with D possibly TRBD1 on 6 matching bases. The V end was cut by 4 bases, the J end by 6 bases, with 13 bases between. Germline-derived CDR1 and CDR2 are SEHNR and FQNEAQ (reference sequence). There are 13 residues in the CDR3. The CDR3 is CASSSPTGLEQYF. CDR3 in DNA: TGTGCCAGCAGCTCGCCGACAGGTCTCGAGCAGTACTTC.

This CDR3 reads CASSQDEGVNTEAFF. The DNA of the CDR3 is TGCGCCAGCAGCCAAGATGAGGGAGTGAACACTGAAGCTTTCTTT. This chain uses TRBV4-3 with TRBJ1-1; D not resolved. Germline V gene sequence: CDR1 LGHNA, CDR2 YSLEER. V was pared by 0 bases and J by 0 bases, with 8 bases between. This CDR3 is built from 15 residues.

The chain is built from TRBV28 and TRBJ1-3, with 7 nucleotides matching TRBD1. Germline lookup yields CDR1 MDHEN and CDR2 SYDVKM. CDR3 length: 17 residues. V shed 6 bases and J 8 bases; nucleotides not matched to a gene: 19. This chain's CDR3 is CASSESTGLKFPDTIYF. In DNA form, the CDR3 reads TGTGCCAGCAGCGAGTCGACAGGGCTGAAGTTTCCGGACACCATATATTTT.

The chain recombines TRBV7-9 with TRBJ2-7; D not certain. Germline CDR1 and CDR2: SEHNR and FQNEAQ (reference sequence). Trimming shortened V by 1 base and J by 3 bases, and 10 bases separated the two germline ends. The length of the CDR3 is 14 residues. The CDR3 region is CASSLENFLYEQYF. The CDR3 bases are TGTGCCAGCAGCTTAGAGAACTTCCTCTACGAGCAGTACTTC.

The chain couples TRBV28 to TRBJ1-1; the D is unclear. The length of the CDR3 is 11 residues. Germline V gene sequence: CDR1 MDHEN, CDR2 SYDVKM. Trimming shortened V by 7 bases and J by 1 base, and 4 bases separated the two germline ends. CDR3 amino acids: CASTSNTEAFF. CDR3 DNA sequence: TGTGCCAGCACCTCGAACACTGAAGCTTTCTTT.

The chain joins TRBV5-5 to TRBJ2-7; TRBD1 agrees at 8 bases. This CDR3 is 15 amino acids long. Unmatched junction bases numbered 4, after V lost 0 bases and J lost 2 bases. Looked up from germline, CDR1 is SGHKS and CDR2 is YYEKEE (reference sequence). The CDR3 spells CASSLDGTGTYEQYF. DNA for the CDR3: TGTGCCAGCAGCTTGGACGGGACAGGTACCTACGAGCAGTACTTC.

The CDR3 nucleotides are TGTGCCAGCAGCTGGGGGGTTGTCGGCGAGCAGTACTTC. As protein: CASSWGVVGEQYF. This chain links TRBV28 with TRBJ2-7; D is possibly TRBD2 (6 bases). Germline loops: CDR1 MDHEN, CDR2 SYDVKM. The CDR3 extends over 13 amino acids. V was trimmed by 6 bases and J by 6 bases, leaving 15 bases between them.

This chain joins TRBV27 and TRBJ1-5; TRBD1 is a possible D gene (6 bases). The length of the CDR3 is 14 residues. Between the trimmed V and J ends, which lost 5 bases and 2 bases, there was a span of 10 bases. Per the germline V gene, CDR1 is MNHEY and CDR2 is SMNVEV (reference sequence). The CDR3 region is CASSPRQGNQPQHF. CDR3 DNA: TGTGCCAGCAGTCCCCGACAGGGCAATCAGCCCCAGCATTTT.

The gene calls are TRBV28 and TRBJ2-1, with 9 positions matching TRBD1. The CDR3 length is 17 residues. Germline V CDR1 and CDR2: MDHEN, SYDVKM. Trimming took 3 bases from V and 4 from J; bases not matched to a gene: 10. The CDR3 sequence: CASSLTGTGLGYNEQFF. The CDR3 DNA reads TGTGCCAGCAGTTTGACCGGGACAGGGTTGGGTTACAATGAGCAGTTCTTC.